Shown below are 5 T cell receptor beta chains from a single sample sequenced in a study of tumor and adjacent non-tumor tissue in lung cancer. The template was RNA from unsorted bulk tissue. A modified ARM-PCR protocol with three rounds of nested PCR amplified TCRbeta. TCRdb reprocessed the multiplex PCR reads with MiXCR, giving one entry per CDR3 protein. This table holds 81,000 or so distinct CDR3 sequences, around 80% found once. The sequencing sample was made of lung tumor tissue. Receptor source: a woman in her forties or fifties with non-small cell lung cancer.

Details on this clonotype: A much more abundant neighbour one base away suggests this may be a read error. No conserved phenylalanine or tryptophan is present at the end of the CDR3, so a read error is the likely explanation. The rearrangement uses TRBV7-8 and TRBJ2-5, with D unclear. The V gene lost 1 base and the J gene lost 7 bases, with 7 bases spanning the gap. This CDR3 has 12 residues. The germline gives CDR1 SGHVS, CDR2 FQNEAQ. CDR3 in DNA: TGTGCCAGCAGCTTAGGGTTTTTGACCCAGTACATC. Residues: CASSLGFLTQYI.

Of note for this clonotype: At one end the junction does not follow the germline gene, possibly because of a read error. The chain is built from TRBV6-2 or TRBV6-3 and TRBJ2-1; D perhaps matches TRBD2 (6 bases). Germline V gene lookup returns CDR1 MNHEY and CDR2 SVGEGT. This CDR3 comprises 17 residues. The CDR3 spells CASSYSWGDDNHNEQFF. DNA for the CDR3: TGTGCCAGCAGTTACTCGTGGGGGGACGACAACCACAATGAGCAGTTTTTC.

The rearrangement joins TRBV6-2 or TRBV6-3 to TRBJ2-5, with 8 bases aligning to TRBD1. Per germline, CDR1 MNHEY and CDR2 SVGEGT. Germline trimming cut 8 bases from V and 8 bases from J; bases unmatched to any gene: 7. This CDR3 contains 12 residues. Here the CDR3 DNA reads TGTGCCAGCGGGTGGACAGGGCGCACCCAGTACTTC. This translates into CASGWTGRTQYF.

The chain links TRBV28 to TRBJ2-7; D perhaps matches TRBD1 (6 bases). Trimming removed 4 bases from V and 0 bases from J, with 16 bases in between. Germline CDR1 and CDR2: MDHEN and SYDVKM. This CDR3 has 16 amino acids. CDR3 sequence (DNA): TGTGCCAGCAGTTCATTCAGGACAGAATTCTCCTACGAGCAGTACTTC. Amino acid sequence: CASSSFRTEFSYEQYF.

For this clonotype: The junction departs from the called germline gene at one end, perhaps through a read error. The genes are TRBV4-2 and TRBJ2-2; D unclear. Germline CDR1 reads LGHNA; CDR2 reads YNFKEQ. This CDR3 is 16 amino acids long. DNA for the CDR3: TGTGCCAGCAGCCAAGAATGGACGAAGAACGCCGGGGAGCTGTTTTTT. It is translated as CASSQEWTKNAGELFF.